This T cell receptor (beta chain) was recovered during a study of blood T cells in healthy people across ages. Study outcomes and limitations: Per-million-T-cell TCR beta diversity fell roughly linearly with age.

To note about this clonotype: The antigen is unknown.

Primed by a sample-barcoded 5' primer and a J-beta primer mix, a second PCR proceeded for about 7 to 12 cycles. Individual samples furnished no less than 2.5 million CDR3-containing paired-end reads apiece. Each CDR3 protein is one row after TCRdb ran MiXCR on the 5' RACE reads. Of hundreds of thousands of distinct CDR3 sequences listed, roughly 53% were seen once; the top ten hold roughly 40%. Germline CDR1 MNHEY, CDR2 SVGEGT. V gave up 6 bases and J gave up 4 bases; unmatched junction bases: 16. The CDR3 totals 19 residues. Total RNA amounts of at least 6 micrograms were extracted per sample. The genes are TRBV6-2 or TRBV6-3 and TRBJ2-1; 12 bases agree with TRBD2. Input material: blood. The TCR comes from an elderly man in good health. CDR3 amino acids: CASRPQTSGRLGLYNEQFF. In nucleotides, the CDR3 is TGTGCCAGCAGGCCCCAGACTAGCGGGAGACTCGGCCTTTACAATGAGCAGTTCTTC.